This is a list of T cell receptor beta chains from one sample in a study of identical twins' blood T cells. TCRdb reanalysed the 5' RACE reads using MiXCR and keeps one entry per CDR3 protein. The table records 400,000 or so distinct CDR3 sequences, about 28% of them present only once. The material sequenced was PBMCs. These receptors all come from a woman between 18 and 50 years old in good health. Both conserved end residues are part of each CDR3. The D gene is left open where the match is weak. Not every row has a clone size; where given, it reads once, few, many or a size class.

j_call,d_call,v_call,clone_size,cdr3_aa,cdr3_nt
TRBJ2-7,NA,TRBV20-1,few,CSAYLAGRYEQYF,TGCAGTGCGTATCTAGCAGGACGATACGAGCAGTACTTC
TRBJ1-1,NA,TRBV20-1,once,CSASESGGYEAFF,TGCAGTGCTAGTGAGAGTGGGGGGTATGAAGCTTTCTTT
TRBJ2-7,NA,TRBV20-1,few,CSARVGDATYEQYF,TGCAGTGCTAGAGTCGGGGACGCTACCTACGAGCAGTATTTC
TRBJ2-1,TRBD2,TRBV6-2/TRBV6-3,few,CASSPLAGRLDNEQFF,TGTGCCAGCAGTCCTCTAGCGGGCCGCCTGGACAATGAGCAGTTCTTC
TRBJ2-7,TRBD1,TRBV6-5,NA,CASSYGTGLEQYF,TGTGCCAGCAGTTACGGGACAGGGCTCGAGCAGTACTTC
TRBJ1-2,TRBD1,TRBV20-1,few,CSARATGTAHYGYTF,TGCAGTGCTAGAGCTACCGGGACAGCCCACTATGGCTACACCTTC
TRBJ2-7,TRBD2,TRBV6-2/TRBV6-3,few,CASSRLAGVYEQYF,TGTGCCAGCAGCCGACTAGCGGGAGTCTACGAGCAGTACTTC
TRBJ2-3,NA,TRBV6-5,NA,CASSYQGIGTDTQYF,TGTGCCAGCAGTTACCAGGGGATAGGCACAGATACGCAGTATTTT
TRBJ1-6,NA,TRBV20-1,NA,CSARISSYNSPLHF,TGCAGTGCTAGGATCAGCTCCTATAATTCACCCCTCCACTTT
TRBJ2-5,TRBD1,TRBV5-6,NA,CASSPFPDRVGETQYF,TGTGCCAGCAGCCCATTCCCCGACAGGGTGGGAGAGACCCAGTACTTC
TRBJ1-5,NA,TRBV12-3/TRBV12-4,NA,CASSLKEEQPQHF,TGTGCCAGCAGTTTAAAAGAAGAGCAGCCCCAGCATTTT
TRBJ1-1,NA,TRBV7-2,NA,CASSLLGGGEAFF,TGTGCCAGCAGCTTATTAGGCGGAGGAGAAGCTTTCTTT
TRBJ1-3,NA,TRBV6-1,NA,CAGSTTGTVGNTIYF,TGTGCCGGCAGTACCACCGGGACGGTCGGAAACACCATATATTTT
TRBJ1-4,NA,TRBV20-1,many,CSARGVPQRGEKLFF,TGCAGTGCTAGAGGTGTGCCTCAGAGGGGAGAAAAACTGTTTTTT
TRBJ2-7,TRBD2,TRBV12-3/TRBV12-4,few,CASSLSRSGRNEQYF,TGTGCCAGCAGTTTGAGCCGTAGCGGGAGAAACGAGCAGTACTTC
TRBJ2-3,NA,TRBV12-5,few,CASGLLGKDTQYF,TGTGCTAGTGGTTTATTGGGAAAGGATACGCAGTATTTT
TRBJ1-1,NA,TRBV6-1,few,CASSEESSRKVFF,TGTGCCAGCAGTGAAGAGTCTTCGAGGAAAGTTTTCTTT
TRBJ2-1,NA,TRBV12-3/TRBV12-4,few,CASSFYGGRYNEQFF,TGTGCCAGCAGTTTTTACGGGGGGCGGTACAATGAGCAGTTCTTC
TRBJ2-1,NA,TRBV3-1,few,CASSPGHLAYNEQFF,TGTGCCAGCAGCCCGGGACATTTGGCCTACAATGAGCAGTTCTTC
TRBJ2-1,TRBD2,TRBV19,few,CASSIGAGAYNEQFF,TGTGCCAGTAGTATAGGAGCGGGAGCCTACAATGAGCAGTTCTTC
TRBJ1-3,NA,TRBV20-1,few,CSARETGNTIYF,TGCAGTGCTAGAGAAACTGGAAACACCATATATTTT
TRBJ1-2,NA,TRBV29-1,NA,CSVVDSLEYTF,TGCAGCGTTGTGGACAGTTTAGAGTACACCTTC